The rows below give T cell receptor beta chains drawn from one sample of a study of blood T cell repertoires in COVID-19. Generated by immunoSEQ multiplex PCR, the TCRdb table keeps only in-frame clones and is missing some. The table includes 80,000 to 90,000 clones, approximately 82% detected once. Sequencing was carried out using peripheral blood. The source of these receptors is a woman older than 75 with acute or convalescent COVID-19. CDR3s include the opening cysteine and the closing phenylalanine or tryptophan. Fields, in order: J gene, clone size, V gene, D gene, CDR3 DNA, CDR3 protein. A D gene is named only where the DNA matches it firmly. Expanded clones are given a class, and other clones once, few, many or no size at all.

TRBJ1-2 - TRBV27 TRBD1 TGTGCCAGCAGTCCCACAGGGGGGTCTGGCTACACCTTC CASSPTGGSGYTF
TRBJ2-7 - TRBV10-3 - TGTGCCGGATCCGGGGTAGGCTACGAGCAGTACTTC CAGSGVGYEQYF
TRBJ2-5 few TRBV29-1 TRBD1 TGCAGCGTTGATCACAAGCCCCGGGACAGGGGACAAGAGACCCAGTACTTC CSVDHKPRDRGQETQYF
TRBJ2-7 - TRBV19 - TGTGCCAGTAGTTCCGGGAACCCACCCTACGAGCAGTACTTC CASSSGNPPYEQYF
TRBJ1-1 - TRBV2 - TGTGCCAGCGAGGGTCAACTGGCGAACACTGAAGCTTTCTTT CASEGQLANTEAFF
TRBJ2-2 - TRBV19 - TGTGCCAGTAGTGCACAGGTGAGCACCGGGGAGCTGTTTTTT CASSAQVSTGELFF
TRBJ2-1 - TRBV6-1 - TGTGCCAGCAGTGACGGGGGGCCCACTAAAGAGCAGTTCTTC CASSDGGPTKEQFF
TRBJ1-4 - TRBV19 TRBD1 TGTGCCAGCAGGAACAGACAGGGTCTGGGTAATGAAAAACTGTTTTTT CASRNRQGLGNEKLFF
TRBJ1-1 - TRBV3-1/TRBV3-2 - TGTGCCAGCAGCCCCGAGGCCCTCAAGAACACTGAAGCTTTCTTT CASSPEALKNTEAFF
TRBJ2-2 - TRBV6-5 - TGTGCCAGCAGTTCAGGCAGGGGAGGGACCGGGGAGCTGTTTTTT CASSSGRGGTGELFF
TRBJ2-1 - TRBV28 TRBD2 TGTGCCAGCAGTTTAAGGCTAGCGGGAGATTACACTGAGCAGTTCTTC CASSLRLAGDYTEQFF
TRBJ2-3 - TRBV10-1 TRBD2 TGCGCCAGCGCCCAGCGGGAGGGCAGCACAGATACGCAGTATTTT CASAQREGSTDTQYF
TRBJ1-2 - TRBV11-2 - TGTGCCAGCAGCTTGGTAGGGGGTGGAAACTATGGCTACACCTTC CASSLVGGGNYGYTF
TRBJ2-3 few TRBV7-2 - TGTGCCAGCAGCTTGAGGTTTGGCGGGGATAGTGGGGATACGCAGTATTTT CASSLRFGGDSGDTQYF
TRBJ1-3 - TRBV5-1 TRBD1 TGCGCCAGTCAGGGGACAGGGGACAGCTCTGGAAACACCATATATTTT CASQGTGDSSGNTIYF
TRBJ2-7 - TRBV19 - TGTGCCAGTAGTATAATTCAGGGTAACTACGAGCAGTACTTC CASSIIQGNYEQYF
TRBJ1-4 - TRBV27 TRBD1 TGTGCCAGCAGTCAAGGGTGGGGACAGGAGGCAACTAATGAAAAACTGTTTTTT CASSQGWGQEATNEKLFF
TRBJ1-1 - TRBV5-8 TRBD1 TGTGCCAGCAGCTTGCCGGGGGCAGGGGGCCGGAACACTGAAGCTTTCTTT CASSLPGAGGRNTEAFF
TRBJ1-1 - TRBV6-1 TRBD1 TGTGCCAGCAGTGAACAAGGGGGCCTGAACACTGAAGCTTTCTTT CASSEQGGLNTEAFF
TRBJ1-2 - TRBV4-2 - TGTGCCAGCAGCCAAGATTGGTCAGGCCGGGGCTATGGCTACACCTTC CASSQDWSGRGYGYTF
TRBJ2-7 - TRBV2 TRBD1 TGTGCCAGCCTAGGACAGGGGAGAACTGCCTACGAGCAGTACTTC CASLGQGRTAYEQYF
TRBJ1-5 few TRBV19 TRBD1 TGTGCCAGCGGACAGGGGCCCAATCAGCCCCAGCATTTT CASGQGPNQPQHF
TRBJ1-2 - TRBV6-4 - TGTGCCAGCAGTGACCCCCGGCAGGGCTATGGCTACACCTTC CASSDPRQGYGYTF
TRBJ2-7 - TRBV24-1 TRBD1 TGTGCCACCAGTGAGAGGGGGACAGCTACGGAGCAGTACTTC CATSERGTATEQYF
TRBJ1-5 - TRBV19 TRBD1 TGTGCCAGTAGGAGCGGACAGGTCAATCAGCCCCAGCATTTT CASRSGQVNQPQHF
TRBJ2-3 - TRBV24-1 - TGTGCCACCAGTGATTTCCGGGGGACTGCAGATACGCAGTATTTT CATSDFRGTADTQYF
TRBJ1-6 - TRBV5-1 - TGCGCCAGCAGCTTGGGACAGATAAAACATTCACCCCTCCACTTT CASSLGQIKHSPLHF
TRBJ2-7 - TRBV3-1/TRBV3-2 TRBD1 TGTGCCAGCAGCCAAGGCTTGGGACAGACTAACGAGCAGTACTTC CASSQGLGQTNEQYF
TRBJ1-1 - TRBV10-3 TRBD1 TGTGCCATACGAAAGGGGGCGCAAACTGAAGCTTTCTTT CAIRKGAQTEAFF
TRBJ1-1 - TRBV5-1 - TGCGCCAGCAGCCCTTTACCGGGTAACACTGAAGCTTTCTTT CASSPLPGNTEAFF
TRBJ1-6 few TRBV6-5 - TGTGCCAGCAGTTACTCAGGGGCGGGGGATAATTCACCCCTCCACTTT CASSYSGAGDNSPLHF
TRBJ2-7 - TRBV19 - TGTGCCAGTAGTATAATGCCCCCGGGTGAACTCTCCTACGAGCAGTACTTC CASSIMPPGELSYEQYF
TRBJ2-1 - TRBV5-6 TRBD2 TGTGCCAGCAACCCGGGACTAGGAGGATACAATGAGCAGTTCTTC CASNPGLGGYNEQFF
TRBJ2-7 - TRBV2 TRBD2 TGTGCCAGCAGTGTATCGGGGGGATTCGAGCAGTACTTC CASSVSGGFEQYF
TRBJ2-7 - TRBV19 - TGTGCCAGTAGTGAGACAGCCTCTCCAACCTACGAGCAGTACTTC CASSETASPTYEQYF
TRBJ2-7 - TRBV6-5 - TGTGCCAGCAGTTACTCGTCCAGTTCCTACGAGCAGTACTTC CASSYSSSSYEQYF
TRBJ1-5 - TRBV19 - TGTGCCAGTAGTATAGCAAACAGGGATCAGCCCCAGCATTTT CASSIANRDQPQHF
TRBJ1-4 once TRBV19 - TGTGCCAGTAGGAGGAGCGGAGCAACTAATGAAAAACTGTTTTTT CASRRSGATNEKLFF
TRBJ2-7 once TRBV28 - TGTGCCACCCAGAGCTACCGGGGCTCCTACGAGCAGTACTTC CATQSYRGSYEQYF
TRBJ2-1 - TRBV10-3 TRBD2 TGTGCCATCAGTGGGGGACTAGCGGGAGCCCAGGCGCAGTTCTTC CAISGGLAGAQAQFF
TRBJ2-7 - TRBV28 - TGTGCCAGCAGCCTAACGGTAGTCTCCTACGAGCAGTACTTC CASSLTVVSYEQYF
TRBJ1-2 once TRBV5-1 TRBD1 TGCGCCAGCAGCAGTCAGGGGGCGCCCAACTATGGCTACACCTTC CASSSQGAPNYGYTF
TRBJ1-4 - TRBV4-1 - TGCGCCAGCAGCCAAGATCCCCTGGCGGGTGAAAAACTGTTTTTT CASSQDPLAGEKLFF